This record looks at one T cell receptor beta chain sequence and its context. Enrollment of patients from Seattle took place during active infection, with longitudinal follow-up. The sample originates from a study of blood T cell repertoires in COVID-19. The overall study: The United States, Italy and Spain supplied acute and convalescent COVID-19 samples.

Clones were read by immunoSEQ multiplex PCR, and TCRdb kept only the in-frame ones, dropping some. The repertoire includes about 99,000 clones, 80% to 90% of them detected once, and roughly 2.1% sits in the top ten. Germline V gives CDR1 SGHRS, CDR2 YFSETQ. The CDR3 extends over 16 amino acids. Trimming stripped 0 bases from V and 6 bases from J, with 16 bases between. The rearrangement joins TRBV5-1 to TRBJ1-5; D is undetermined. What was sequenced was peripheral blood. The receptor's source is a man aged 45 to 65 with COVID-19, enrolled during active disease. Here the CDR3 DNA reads TGCGCCAGCAGCTTGGAGGGAGCGCACTCGGGTCAGCCCCAGCATTTT. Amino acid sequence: CASSLEGAHSGQPQHF.